This TCR beta chain was recovered during a study of control samples from healthy donors and cancer patients. This clone was recorded once. Clones were sequenced by immunoSEQ multiplex PCR, and TCRdb holds only the in-frame ones, with some missing. The sample includes some 130,000 clones, just over 90% seen only once; the top ten take more than 1.5%. The origin of this receptor is a man aged 50 to 59 with head and neck cancer. The sequenced sample consisted of PBMCs.

CDR3 coding DNA: TGTGCCAGTAGCTACGCGGACAGGGATAATCAGCCCCAGCATTTT. This gives the protein CASSYADRDNQPQHF. The chain is built from TRBV19 and TRBJ1-5; 8 bases match TRBD1. This CDR3 region has 15 residues. The V gene end was trimmed by 6 bases and the J gene end by 4 bases; junction bases not matched to a gene: 8. CDR1 and CDR2 (germline): LNHDA, SQIVND (reference sequence).